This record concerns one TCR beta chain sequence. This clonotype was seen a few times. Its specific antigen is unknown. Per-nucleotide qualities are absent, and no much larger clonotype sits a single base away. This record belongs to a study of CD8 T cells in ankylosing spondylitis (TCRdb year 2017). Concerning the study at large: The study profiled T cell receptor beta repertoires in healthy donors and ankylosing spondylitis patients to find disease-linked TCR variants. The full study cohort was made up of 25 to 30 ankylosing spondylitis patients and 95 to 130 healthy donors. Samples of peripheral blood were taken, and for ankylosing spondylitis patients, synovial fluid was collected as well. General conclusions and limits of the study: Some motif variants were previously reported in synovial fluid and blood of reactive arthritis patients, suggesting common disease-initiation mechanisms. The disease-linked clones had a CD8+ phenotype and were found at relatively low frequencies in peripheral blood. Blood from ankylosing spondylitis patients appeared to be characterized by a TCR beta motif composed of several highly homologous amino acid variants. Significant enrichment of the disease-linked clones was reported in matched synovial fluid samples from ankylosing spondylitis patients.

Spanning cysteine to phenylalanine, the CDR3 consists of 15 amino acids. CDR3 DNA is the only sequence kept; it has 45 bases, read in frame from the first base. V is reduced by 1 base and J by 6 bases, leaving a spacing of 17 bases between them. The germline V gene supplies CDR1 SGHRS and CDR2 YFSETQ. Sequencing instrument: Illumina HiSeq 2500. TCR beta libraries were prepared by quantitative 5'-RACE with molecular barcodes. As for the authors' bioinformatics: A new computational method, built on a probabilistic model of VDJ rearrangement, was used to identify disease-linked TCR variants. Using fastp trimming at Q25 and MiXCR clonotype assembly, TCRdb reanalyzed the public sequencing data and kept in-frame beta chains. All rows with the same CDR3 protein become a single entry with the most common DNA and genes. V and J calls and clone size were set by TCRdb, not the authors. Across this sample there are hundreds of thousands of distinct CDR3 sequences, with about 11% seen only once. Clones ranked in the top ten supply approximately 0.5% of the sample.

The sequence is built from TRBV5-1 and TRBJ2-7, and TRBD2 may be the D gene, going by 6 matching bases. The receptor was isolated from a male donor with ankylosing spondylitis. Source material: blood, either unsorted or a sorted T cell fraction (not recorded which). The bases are TGCGCCAGCAGCTTGCAGGTGCGGGAAATTAGCGAGCAGTACTTC. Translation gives CASSLQVREISEQYF. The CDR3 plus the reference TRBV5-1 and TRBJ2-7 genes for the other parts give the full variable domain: KAGVTQTPRYLIKTRGQQVTLSCSPISGHRSVSWYQQTPGQGLQFLFEYFSETQRNKGNFPGRFSGRQFSNSRSEMNVSTLELGDSALYLCASSLQVREISEQYFGPGTRLTVT.